The rows below give T cell receptor beta chains drawn from one sample of a study of T-cell reconstitution after alpha-beta-depleted transplantation in children. TCRdb passed the PCR reads through MiXCR, listing each CDR3 protein once. Here the sample spans about 540,000 distinct CDR3 sequences, approximately 16% being singletons. The source was PBMCs from the stem cell graft donor, collected from the stem cell graft. These receptor sequences come from a human donor who donated a stem cell graft to a child with acute lymphoblastic leukemia. The CDR3 runs from the conserved cysteine through the conserved F or W. The D gene is left open where the match is weak. Clone size is given for some rows only: seen once, a few or many times, or a class if the clone is expanded.

d_call: -
v_call: TRBV12-5
j_call: TRBJ1-2
clone_size: few
cdr3_aa: CASDHRVDYGYTF
cdr3_nt: TGTGCTAGTGATCACAGGGTCGACTATGGCTACACCTTC

d_call: -
v_call: TRBV7-9
j_call: TRBJ1-1
clone_size: few
cdr3_aa: CASPPAPMNTEAFF
cdr3_nt: TGTGCCAGCCCGCCGGCCCCCATGAACACTGAAGCTTTCTTT

d_call: TRBD1
v_call: TRBV27
j_call: TRBJ1-2
clone_size: few
cdr3_aa: CASSWTGEVNYGYTF
cdr3_nt: TGTGCCAGCAGTTGGACAGGGGAGGTAAACTATGGCTACACCTTC

d_call: TRBD2
v_call: TRBV12-3/TRBV12-4
j_call: TRBJ2-5
clone_size: -
cdr3_aa: CASIGASGRARWVAQYF
cdr3_nt: TGTGCCAGCATCGGGGCTAGCGGGAGGGCCCGGTGGGTGGCCCAGTACTTC

d_call: -
v_call: TRBV6-1
j_call: TRBJ2-1
clone_size: -
cdr3_aa: CASSELGAGENEQFF
cdr3_nt: TGTGCCAGCAGTGAACTAGGGGCAGGGGAAAATGAGCAGTTCTTC

d_call: -
v_call: TRBV12-3/TRBV12-4
j_call: TRBJ2-7
clone_size: -
cdr3_aa: CASSWGDSTYEQYF
cdr3_nt: TGTGCCAGCAGTTGGGGGGACTCAACCTACGAGCAGTACTTC

d_call: -
v_call: TRBV7-6
j_call: TRBJ2-1
clone_size: -
cdr3_aa: CASSLPPQGRYDYNEQFF
cdr3_nt: TGTGCCAGCAGCTTACCCCCACAAGGCAGGTATGACTACAATGAGCAGTTCTTC

d_call: -
v_call: TRBV10-3
j_call: TRBJ1-6
clone_size: many
cdr3_aa: CAISAGQYNSPLHF
cdr3_nt: TGTGCCATCAGTGCGGGACAATATAATTCACCCCTCCACTTT

d_call: TRBD1
v_call: TRBV5-1
j_call: TRBJ2-1
clone_size: -
cdr3_aa: CASSLGTGGITYNEQFF
cdr3_nt: TGCGCCAGCAGCTTGGGGACAGGGGGCATCACCTACAATGAGCAGTTCTTC

d_call: -
v_call: TRBV15
j_call: TRBJ2-3
clone_size: few
cdr3_aa: CATGPGNRPDTQYF
cdr3_nt: TGTGCCACCGGCCCAGGGAATAGGCCAGATACGCAGTATTTT

d_call: TRBD1
v_call: TRBV12-3/TRBV12-4
j_call: TRBJ2-6
clone_size: few
cdr3_aa: CASSPGGTGGPGANVLTF
cdr3_nt: TGTGCCAGCAGCCCCGGCGGGACAGGGGGTCCTGGGGCCAACGTCCTGACTTTC

d_call: -
v_call: TRBV6-5
j_call: TRBJ1-3
clone_size: many
cdr3_aa: CASSYEGSGNTIYF
cdr3_nt: TGTGCCAGCAGTTACGAGGGATCTGGAAACACCATATATTTT

d_call: -
v_call: TRBV5-6
j_call: TRBJ1-1
clone_size: -
cdr3_aa: CASSPWTVGVTEAFF
cdr3_nt: TGTGCCAGCAGCCCATGGACAGTTGGGGTCACTGAAGCTTTCTTT

d_call: -
v_call: TRBV27
j_call: TRBJ1-2
clone_size: few
cdr3_aa: CASSYGGVNYGYTF
cdr3_nt: TGTGCCAGCAGTTACGGGGGCGTCAACTATGGCTACACCTTC

d_call: -
v_call: TRBV5-1
j_call: TRBJ2-5
clone_size: -
cdr3_aa: CASSSHPGPQETQYF
cdr3_nt: TGCGCCAGCAGCTCGCACCCAGGGCCTCAAGAGACCCAGTACTTC